These 21 T cell receptor beta chains originate from one sample sequenced in a study of tumor-infiltrating lymphocytes in primary liver carcinoma. Scientists recovered RNA and DNA together from roughly 21-30 mg of unsorted bulk tissue. TCR beta cDNA was made from 500 ng total RNA with a constant-region primer. It was through three nested multiplex PCR rounds of slightly modified ARM-PCR that TCR beta libraries arose. It was with TRBV1-TRBV30 forward primers and a C-beta reverse primer that the first two PCR rounds were run, at roughly 9 cycles each. TCRdb analysed the multiplex PCR reads with MiXCR anew, one entry per CDR3 protein. Found here are approximately 45,000 distinct CDR3 sequences, around 66% of them singletons; the top ten hold about a fifth. The material sequenced was liver tumor tissue from sampling region 2. Subset in this sample: tumor region T2, inferior pole. Source of these receptors: a man aged 35 to 55 with primary liver carcinoma and hepatitis B virus infection.

Of note for this clonotype: At one end the junction does not follow the germline gene, possibly because of a read error. The rearrangement joins TRBV29-1 to TRBJ2-1; D may be TRBD2 (5 bases). CDR3 length equals 11 residues. Per the germline V gene, CDR1 is SQVTM and CDR2 is ANQGSEA. The CDR3 spells CSVKSHNEQFF. In nucleotides, the CDR3 is TGTAGCGTTAAAAGTCACAATGAGCAGTTCTTC.

As to this clonotype: At one of its ends the junction is not consistent with the germline gene, which may arise from a read error. The V call is TRBV4-3, the J call TRBJ2-1; TRBD1 might be the D (5 bases). Per germline, CDR1 LGHNA and CDR2 YSLEER. This CDR3 has 16 residues. CDR3: CASSQFPPPADNELFF. The CDR3 coding sequence is TGTGCCAGTAGCCAATTCCCCCCCCCGGCGGACAATGAGCTGTTCTTC.

Points on this clonotype: A much more abundant neighbour one base away suggests this may be a read error. The chain recombines TRBV10-2 with TRBJ2-7; no definite D call. Trimming took 4 bases from V and 5 from J, leaving 6 bases between them. CDR3 length: 11 amino acids. Germline V gene sequence: CDR1 WSHSY, CDR2 SAAADI. The CDR3 DNA reads TGCGCCAGCAGTGGGTCCCACGAGCAGTACTTC. It specifies CASSGSHEQYF.

A remark on this clonotype: Since no conserved phenylalanine or tryptophan closes the CDR3, a read error is the likely cause. The chain recombines TRBV4-1 with TRBJ1-1; D is perhaps TRBD1 (6 bases). This CDR3 spans 15 amino acids. V was cut by 3 bases and J by 1 base, with 12 bases left in between. Germline CDR1 and CDR2: MGHRA and YSYEKL. CDR3 amino acids: CASSHSGGANTEAFL. The CDR3, as DNA: TGCGCCAGCAGCCACTCTGGGGGGGCGAACACTGAAGCTTTCCTT.

About this clonotype: An end of the junction differs from the germline gene, which may be a read error. The V call is TRBV7-9, the J call TRBJ2-7; maybe TRBD2 (5 bases). The J call may be in error: the DNA end matches TRBJ2-1 better. CDR1 and CDR2 (germline): SEHNR, FQNEAQ (reference sequence). The CDR3 totals 12 residues. The DNA of the CDR3 is TGTGTCAGCAGCCTCGCTGACTACGAGCAGTTCTTC. It specifies CVSSLADYEQFF.

Details on this clonotype: This clone may be a read error of a much larger clone one base away. This chain uses TRBV20-1 with TRBJ2-7; D might be TRBD2 (6 bases). This CDR3 spans 12 amino acids. Deletions cut 7 bases from V and 7 bases from J, with 17 bases between. In germline, CDR1 is DFQATT, CDR2 SNEGSKA (reference sequence). The DNA for the CDR3 is TGCAGTGGTAGCGGCATTAGAGGGGAGCAGTACTTC. Translated: CSGSGIRGEQYF.

Many counts were recorded for this clonotype. The chain couples TRBV20-1 to TRBJ2-2, with D possibly being TRBD2 (5 bases). V lost 6 bases and J 6 bases, leaving 23 bases between the germline ends. This CDR3 spans 16 amino acids. Per the germline V gene, CDR1 is DFQATT and CDR2 is SNEGSKA (reference sequence). The CDR3 protein is CSAKRSWTRAAGELFF. The CDR3 bases are TGCAGTGCGAAACGTTCTTGGACGAGGGCGGCCGGGGAGCTGTTTTTT.

This clonotype has ten or more counts. V and J are TRBV30 and TRBJ2-1; 11 bases align to TRBD2. This CDR3 has 16 residues. Unmatched junction bases numbered 7, after V lost 1 base and J lost 5 bases. CDR1 and CDR2 from the germline V gene are GTSNPN and SVGIG (reference sequence). CDR3 amino acids: CAWSARTSGLNNEQFF. CDR3 DNA sequence: TGTGCCTGGAGTGCCAGGACTAGCGGGCTTAACAATGAGCAGTTCTTC.

About this clonotype itself: Mismatch with germline at one junction end may stem from a read error. This chain joins TRBV12-5 and TRBJ2-3; TRBD1 or TRBD2 may be the D gene (5 bases each). The germline CDR1 and CDR2 sequences are LGHNT and FRNRAP. The CDR3 runs 14 residues. DNA of the CDR3: TGTGCAAGTGATCCCGGGACCCCGGCAGATACGCAGTATTTT. This translates into CASDPGTPADTQYF. Drawing the rest from reference TRBV12-5 and TRBJ2-3, the complete variable domain is DARVTQTPRHKVTEMGQEVTMRCQPILGHNTVFWYRQTMMQGLELLAYFRNRAPLDDSGMPKDRFSAEMPDATLATLKIQPSEPRDSAVYFCASDPGTPADTQYFGPGTRLTVL.

The V call is TRBV29-1, the J call TRBJ2-7, with D perhaps TRBD2 (5 bases). CDR3 size: 17 residues. Trimming left V 8 bases short and J 0 bases short, with 26 bases between. Germline V gene sequence: CDR1 SQVTM, CDR2 ANQGSEA. The CDR3 region has the DNA TGCAGCAACCTAGGGCGCTTCGACGGACTCCCCTCCTACGAGCAGTACTTC. Its protein product is CSNLGRFDGLPSYEQYF.

Comments on this clonotype: This CDR3 fails to terminate in the conserved phenylalanine or tryptophan, so it likely reflects a read error. The V gene is TRBV6-1, the J gene TRBJ2-6; 7 nucleotides line up with TRBD1. The CDR3 has 18 residues. V shed 5 bases, J shed 0 bases, and the junction held 10 bases outside the gene matches. CDR1 and CDR2 (germline): MNHNS, SASEGT. The CDR3 nucleotides read TGTGCCAGCAGTCCTCTTAGAGGGGGCTTCTCTGGGGCCAACGTCCTGACTCTC. It yields the protein CASSPLRGGFSGANVLTL.

Points on this clonotype: The CDR3 does not end in the conserved phenylalanine or tryptophan, so this is likely a read error. The chain carries TRBV12-5 and TRBJ2-3; 8 bases match TRBD2. CDR3 length: 15 residues. Germline V lookup: CDR1 LGHNT, CDR2 FRNRAP. The CDR3 DNA is TGTGCTAGTGGGGAAAGCGGGAGTTTGGCAGATATGCAGTATTCT. Its protein product is CASGESGSLADMQYS.

On this clonotype: Compared with germline, one end of the junction differs, possibly owing to a read error. The V and J genes are TRBV4-3 and TRBJ2-3, with TRBD2 matching over 14 bases. Germline CDR1 reads LGHNA; CDR2 reads YSLEER. The CDR3 spans 20 residues. The CDR3 region is CASNQELLSGTSGRADTQYF. The CDR3 DNA sequence: TGCGCCAGCAACCAAGAACTTCTCTCCGGGACTAGCGGGAGAGCAGATACGCAGTATTTT.

This clonotype was found a few times. The chain joins TRBV18 to TRBJ2-1; TRBD2 matches at 9 bases. This CDR3 region has 13 residues. Germline loops: CDR1 KGHSH, CDR2 LQKENI. Germline trimming cut 4 bases from V and 5 bases from J; bases unmatched to any gene: 0. The CDR3 DNA follows: TGTGCCAGCTCACTAGCGGGAGACAATGAGCAGTTCTTC. Amino acid sequence: CASSLAGDNEQFF.

Turning to this clonotype: Relative to the germline gene, one junction end is altered; a read error may explain this. The chain has TRBV7-8 and TRBJ2-3, with 9 bases identical to TRBD1. The length of the CDR3 is 16 residues. Germline V CDR1 and CDR2: SGHVS, FQNEAQ. CDR3 DNA sequence: TGTACCAGCAACTCGACAGGGGGGGGATATTCGGATACGCAGTATTTT. Amino acids: CTSNSTGGGYSDTQYF.

With respect to this clonotype: Since the CDR3 does not end with the conserved phenylalanine or tryptophan, this likely comes from a read error. The chain has TRBV14 and TRBJ2-1, with 8 bases that match TRBD2. CDR3 length equals 16 residues. CDR1 and CDR2 (germline): SGHDN, FVKESK. The CDR3 region is CASSTVAGWVNNEQFS. CDR3 DNA sequence: TGTGCAAGCAGTACCGTAGCGGGATGGGTAAACAATGAGCAGTTCTCC.

On this clonotype: Since no conserved phenylalanine or tryptophan closes the CDR3, a read error is the likely cause. The chain has TRBV6-5 and TRBJ2-1; 7 nucleotides line up with TRBD2. This CDR3 has 13 residues. CDR1 is MNHEY, CDR2 SVGAGI, per germline. The CDR3 is CASSRLASNEQFL. CDR3 bases: TGTGCCAGCAGTAGACTAGCCTCCAATGAACAGTTCTTG.

By frequency in the sample, this clonotype is medium-sized. V gene TRBV6-5 combines with J gene TRBJ2-1; 11 bases agree with TRBD2. The V gene end was trimmed by 0 bases and the J gene end by 4 bases; junction bases not matched to a gene: 11. Germline lookup yields CDR1 MNHEY and CDR2 SVGAGI. CDR3 size: 19 residues. The CDR3 DNA reads TGTGCCAGCAGTTACTCCGGACTAGCGGGCCAAAATAGGTACAATGAGCAGTTCTTC. Its translation: CASSYSGLAGQNRYNEQFF.

V gene TRBV6-1 combines with J gene TRBJ2-1; possibly TRBD2 for D (6 bases). Germline values: CDR1 MNHNS, CDR2 SASEGT. With 7 bases removed from V and 2 bases from J, the gap between germline ends came to 15 bases. The CDR3 has 15 residues. CDR3 sequence reads: CASIEAWGAYNEQFF. CDR3 DNA: TGTGCCAGCATTGAGGCATGGGGGGCCTACAATGAGCAGTTCTTC.

Worth noting for this clonotype: Because the CDR3 is missing its conserved closing phenylalanine or tryptophan, this is likely a read error. The rearrangement joins TRBV2 to TRBJ2-6, with D possibly TRBD1 on 5 matching bases. This CDR3 is built from 15 residues. Germline V lookup: CDR1 SNHLY, CDR2 FYNNEI. Trimming took off 8 bases at V and 2 bases at J, with 13 bases between the two ends. The CDR3 spells CASLFRQTGANVLTS. CDR3 DNA sequence: TGTGCCAGCTTGTTTCGACAGACTGGGGCCAACGTCCTGACTTCC.

This clonotype was observed at least ten times. The chain recombines TRBV12-3 or TRBV12-4 with TRBJ1-1; no definite D call. Trimming pared 3 bases from V and 0 bases from J, leaving 5 bases between. The CDR3 contains 13 residues. The CDR3 spells CASSFGMNTEAFF. The CDR3 region has the DNA TGTGCCAGCAGTTTTGGCATGAACACTGAAGCTTTCTTT.